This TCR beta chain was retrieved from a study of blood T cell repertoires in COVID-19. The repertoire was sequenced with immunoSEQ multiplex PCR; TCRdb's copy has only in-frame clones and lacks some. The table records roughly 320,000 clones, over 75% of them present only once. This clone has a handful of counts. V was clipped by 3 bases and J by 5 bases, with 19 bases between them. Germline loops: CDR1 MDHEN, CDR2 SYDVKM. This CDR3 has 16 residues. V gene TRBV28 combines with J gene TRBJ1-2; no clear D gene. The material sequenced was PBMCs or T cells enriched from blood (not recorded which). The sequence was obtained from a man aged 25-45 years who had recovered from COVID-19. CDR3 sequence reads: CASSFPPGRLGYGYTF. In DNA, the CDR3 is TGTGCCAGCAGTTTCCCCCCCGGGAGGTTGGGATATGGCTACACCTTC.